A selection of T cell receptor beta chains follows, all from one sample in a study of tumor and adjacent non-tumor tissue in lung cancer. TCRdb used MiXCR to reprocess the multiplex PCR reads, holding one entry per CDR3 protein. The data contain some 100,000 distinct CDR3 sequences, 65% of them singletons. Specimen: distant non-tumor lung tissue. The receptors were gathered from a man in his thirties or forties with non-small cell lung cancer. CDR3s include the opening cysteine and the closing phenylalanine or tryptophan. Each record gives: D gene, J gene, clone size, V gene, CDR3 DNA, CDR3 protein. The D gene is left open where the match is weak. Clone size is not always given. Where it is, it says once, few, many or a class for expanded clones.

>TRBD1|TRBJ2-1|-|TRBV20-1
TGCAGTGCCAGAGATGACAGGGGCTTCTACAATGAGCAGTTCTTC
CSARDDRGFYNEQFF
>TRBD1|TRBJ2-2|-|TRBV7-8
TGTGCCAGCAGCGCGGACAGGGGTGACACCGGGGAGCTGTTATTT
CASSADRGDTGELLF
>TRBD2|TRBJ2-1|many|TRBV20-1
TGCAGTGCTAGGGGAGGGGTTTTGAATGAGCAGTTCTTC
CSARGGVLNEQFF
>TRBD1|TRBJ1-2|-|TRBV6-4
TGTGCCAGCAGTGCTGGGACAGGGGGGAAGGATGACTACACCTTC
CASSAGTGGKDDYTF
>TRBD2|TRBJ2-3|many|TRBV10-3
TGTGCCATCAGTGATAAGTCTAGCGGGGGCCCCACAGATACGCAGTATTTT
CAISDKSSGGPTDTQYF
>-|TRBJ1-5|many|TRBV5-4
TGTGCCAGCAGCGGGGGGAGGGATCAGCCCCAGCATTTT
CASSGGRDQPQHF
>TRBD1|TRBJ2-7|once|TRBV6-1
TGTGCCAGCAGTGAATGGACCGGGACAGGGCTAAGCCAGCAGTACTTC
CASSEWTGTGLSQQYF
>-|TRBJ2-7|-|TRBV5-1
TGCGTCAGCAGCTGGGGCTCCTACGAGCAGTACTTC
CVSSWGSYEQYF
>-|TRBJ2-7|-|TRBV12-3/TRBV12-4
TGTGCCAGCACAGTCGAGGGGACCTACGAGCAGTACTTC
CASTVEGTYEQYF
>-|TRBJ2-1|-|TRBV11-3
TGTGCCAGCAGCTTAGGGTGGAGGGAGGATGAGCAGTTCTTC
CASSLGWREDEQFF
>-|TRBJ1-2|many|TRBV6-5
TGTGCCAGCAGTTCCCCCGGGACCTCTCGTAACTATGGCTACACCTTC
CASSSPGTSRNYGYTF
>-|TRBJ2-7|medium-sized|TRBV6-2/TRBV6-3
TGTGCCAGCAGCGATCGGACAGCACCCTACGAGCAGTACTTC
CASSDRTAPYEQYF
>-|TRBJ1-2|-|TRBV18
TGTGCCAGCTCACCGGACGGGACCTATGGCTACACCTTC
CASSPDGTYGYTF
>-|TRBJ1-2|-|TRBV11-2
TGTGCCAGCAGTTTAGATCGAAGGGGCTACACCTTC
CASSLDRRGYTF
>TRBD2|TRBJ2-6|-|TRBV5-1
TGCGCCAGCAGATTTTCTAGCGGGGGGGCCTCTGGGGCCAACGTCCTGACTTTC
CASRFSSGGASGANVLTF
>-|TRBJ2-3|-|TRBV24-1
TGTGCCACAAGTGATCCCACCACAGATACGCAGTATTTT
CATSDPTTDTQYF
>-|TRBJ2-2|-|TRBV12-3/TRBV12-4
TGTGCCGGCAGTTTACAGATCACCGGGGAGCTGCTTTTT
CAGSLQITGELLF